Described below is a single T cell receptor beta chain sequence and its context. Its antigen is as yet unknown. This specimen belongs to a study of cytomegalovirus exposure and HLA in healthy donors. About the research overall: Of around 400 genotyped donors, more than 75% grouped in the Caucasian-associated ancestry cluster. The study's findings and limits: Later on, analysis showed that most CMV-associated TCR beta chains appeared to be HLA-restricted.

It was with 60 Vbeta and 13 Jbeta primers that the PCR ran. The method was immunoSEQ multiplex PCR; TCRdb's version includes in-frame clones alone and lacks a portion of them. The sample shows roughly 130,000 clones, around three quarters of them seen only once. What was sequenced was PBMCs. This TCR derives from a male donor in good health and CMV-seronegative.

The CDR3 DNA is TGTGCCAGCAGCGTAGGGGGGGTGGGACAGCCCCAGCATTTT. The encoded protein is CASSVGGVGQPQHF. V and J are TRBV9 and TRBJ1-5; D might be TRBD1 (5 bases). Deletions cut 0 bases from V and 7 bases from J, with 11 bases between. This CDR3 comprises 14 residues. In germline, CDR1 is SGDLS, CDR2 YYNGEE.